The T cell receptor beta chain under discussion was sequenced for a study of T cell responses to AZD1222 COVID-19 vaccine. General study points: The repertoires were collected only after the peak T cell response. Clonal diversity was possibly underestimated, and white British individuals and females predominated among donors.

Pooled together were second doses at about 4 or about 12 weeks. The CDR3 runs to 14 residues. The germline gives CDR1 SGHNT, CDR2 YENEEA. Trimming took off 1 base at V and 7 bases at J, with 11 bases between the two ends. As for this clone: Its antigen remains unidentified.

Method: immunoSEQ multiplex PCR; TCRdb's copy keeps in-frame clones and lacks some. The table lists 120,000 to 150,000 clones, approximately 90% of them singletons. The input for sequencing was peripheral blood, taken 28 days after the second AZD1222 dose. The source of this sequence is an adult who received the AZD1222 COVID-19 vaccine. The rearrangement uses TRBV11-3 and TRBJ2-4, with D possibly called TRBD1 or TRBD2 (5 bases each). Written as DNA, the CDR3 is TGTGCCAGCAGCTTAGTGGGGGACGACAACATTCAGTACTTC. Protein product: CASSLVGDDNIQYF.